This TCR beta chain appears in the sequencing data of a study of blood T cell repertoires in COVID-19. Study at large: The United States, Italy and Spain provided the acute and convalescent COVID-19 samples. Nucleic acid was either cDNA or gDNA, and it came from T cells, B-cell-depleted T cells, or PBMCs.

Per the original data handling: The authors estimated nucleated cell counts from reference gene primer amplification. TCRdb's copy holds only in-frame clones and misses some; the assay was immunoSEQ multiplex PCR. For V, J and clone size, that table is used; D and trimming come from the DNA. The table includes around 200,000 clones, roughly 85% detected once. Germline trimming cut 1 base from V and 0 bases from J; bases unmatched to any gene: 2. The CDR3 runs 15 residues. Germline V gene data show CDR1 as MNHEY and CDR2 as SVGAGI. The chain has TRBV6-5 and TRBJ1-1, with 7 bases that match TRBD1. Sequencing was done on a sample of peripheral blood. The sequence derives from a woman under 30 who had recovered from COVID-19. The CDR3 DNA reads TGTGCCAGCAGTTACTTGGGACAGTTGAACACTGAAGCTTTCTTT. Translation gives CASSYLGQLNTEAFF.